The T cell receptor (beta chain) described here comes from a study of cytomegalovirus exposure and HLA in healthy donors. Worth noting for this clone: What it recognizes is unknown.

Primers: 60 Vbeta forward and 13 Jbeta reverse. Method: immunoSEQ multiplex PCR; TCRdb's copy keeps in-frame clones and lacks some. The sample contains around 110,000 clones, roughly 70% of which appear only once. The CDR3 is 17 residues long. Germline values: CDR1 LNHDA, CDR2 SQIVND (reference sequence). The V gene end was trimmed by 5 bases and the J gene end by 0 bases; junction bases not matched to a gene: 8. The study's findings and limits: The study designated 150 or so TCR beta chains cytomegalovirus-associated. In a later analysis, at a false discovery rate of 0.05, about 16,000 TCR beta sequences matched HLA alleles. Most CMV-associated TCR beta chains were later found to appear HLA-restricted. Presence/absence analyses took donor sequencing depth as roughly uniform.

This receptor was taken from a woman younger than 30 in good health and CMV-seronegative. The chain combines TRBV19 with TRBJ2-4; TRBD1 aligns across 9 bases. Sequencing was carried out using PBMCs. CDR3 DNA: TGTGCCAGTAGTTCCTGGGGACAGGGACTAGCCAAAAACATTCAGTACTTC. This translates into CASSSWGQGLAKNIQYF.